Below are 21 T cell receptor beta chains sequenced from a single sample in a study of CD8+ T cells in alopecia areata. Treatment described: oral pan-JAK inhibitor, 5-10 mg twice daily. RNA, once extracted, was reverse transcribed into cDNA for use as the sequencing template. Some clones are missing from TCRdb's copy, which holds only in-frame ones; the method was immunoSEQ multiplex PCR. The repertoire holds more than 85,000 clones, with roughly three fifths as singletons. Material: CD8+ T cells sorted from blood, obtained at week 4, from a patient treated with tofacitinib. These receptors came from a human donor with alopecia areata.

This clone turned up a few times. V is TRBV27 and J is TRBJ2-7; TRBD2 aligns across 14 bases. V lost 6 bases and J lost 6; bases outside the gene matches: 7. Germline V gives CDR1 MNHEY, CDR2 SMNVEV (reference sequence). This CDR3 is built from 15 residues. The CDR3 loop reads CASSRQGLAGVEQYF. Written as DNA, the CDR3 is TGTGCCAGCAGCCGGCAGGGACTAGCGGGAGTCGAGCAGTACTTC.

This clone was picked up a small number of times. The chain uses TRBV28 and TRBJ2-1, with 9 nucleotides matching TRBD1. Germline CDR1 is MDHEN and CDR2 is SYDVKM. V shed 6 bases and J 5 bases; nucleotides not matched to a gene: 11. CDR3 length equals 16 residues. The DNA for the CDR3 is TGTGCCAGCAGCCTCAACAGGGGGCGCCCCAACAATGAGCAGTTCTTC. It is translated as CASSLNRGRPNNEQFF.

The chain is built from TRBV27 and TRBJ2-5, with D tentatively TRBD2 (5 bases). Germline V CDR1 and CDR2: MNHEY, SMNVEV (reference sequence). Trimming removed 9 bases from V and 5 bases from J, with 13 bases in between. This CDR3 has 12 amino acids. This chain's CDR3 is CASRAAGETQYF. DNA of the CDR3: TGTGCCAGTAGGGCCGCGGGCGAGACCCAGTACTTC.

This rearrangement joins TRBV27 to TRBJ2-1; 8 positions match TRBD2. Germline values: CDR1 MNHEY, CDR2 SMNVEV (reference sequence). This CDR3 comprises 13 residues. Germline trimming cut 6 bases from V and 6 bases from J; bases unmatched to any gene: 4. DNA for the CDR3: TGTGCCAGCAGCTTCGCGGGGGGCAATGAGCAGTTCTTC. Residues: CASSFAGGNEQFF.

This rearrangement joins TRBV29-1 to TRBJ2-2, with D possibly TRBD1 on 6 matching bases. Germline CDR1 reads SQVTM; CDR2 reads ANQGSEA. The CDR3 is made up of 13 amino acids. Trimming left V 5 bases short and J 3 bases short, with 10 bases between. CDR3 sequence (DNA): TGCAGCGTTCGCAGGGGTGACACCGGGGAGCTGTTTTTT. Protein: CSVRRGDTGELFF.

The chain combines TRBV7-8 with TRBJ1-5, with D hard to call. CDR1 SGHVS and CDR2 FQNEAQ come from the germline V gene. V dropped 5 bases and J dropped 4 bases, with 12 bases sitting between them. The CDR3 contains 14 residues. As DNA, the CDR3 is TGTGCCAGCAGCCCTCTTGACGGGAATCAGCCCCAGCATTTT. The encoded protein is CASSPLDGNQPQHF.

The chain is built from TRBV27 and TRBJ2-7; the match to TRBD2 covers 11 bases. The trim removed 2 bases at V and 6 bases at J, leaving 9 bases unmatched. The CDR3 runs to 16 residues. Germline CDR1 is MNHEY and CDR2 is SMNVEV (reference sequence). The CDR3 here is CASSLLAGGAAGEQYF. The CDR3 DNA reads TGTGCCAGCAGTTTACTAGCGGGAGGCGCGGCGGGCGAGCAGTACTTC.

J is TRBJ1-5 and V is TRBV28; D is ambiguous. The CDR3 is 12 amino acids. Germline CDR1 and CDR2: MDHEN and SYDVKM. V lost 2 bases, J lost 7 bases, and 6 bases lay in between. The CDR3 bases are TGTGCCAGCAGTTTAGATTGGCAGCCCCAGCATTTT. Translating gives CASSLDWQPQHF. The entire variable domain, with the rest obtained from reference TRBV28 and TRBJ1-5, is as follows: DVKVTQSSRYLVKRTGEKVFLECVQDMDHENMFWYRQDPGLGLRLIYFSYDVKMKEKGDIPEGYSVSREKKERFSLILESASTNQTSMYLCASSLDWQPQHFGDGTRLSIL.

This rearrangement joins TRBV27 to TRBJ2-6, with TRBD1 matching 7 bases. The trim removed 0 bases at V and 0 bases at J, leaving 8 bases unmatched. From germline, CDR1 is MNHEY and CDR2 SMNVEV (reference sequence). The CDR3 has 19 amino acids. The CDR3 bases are TGTGCCAGCAGTTTATCGCCGGGACAGCTATTCTCTGGGGCCAACGTCCTGACTTTC. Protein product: CASSLSPGQLFSGANVLTF.

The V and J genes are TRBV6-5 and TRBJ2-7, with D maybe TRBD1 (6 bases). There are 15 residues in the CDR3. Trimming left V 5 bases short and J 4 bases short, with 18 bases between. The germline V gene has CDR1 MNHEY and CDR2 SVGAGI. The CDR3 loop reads CASSRDMGVQYEQYF. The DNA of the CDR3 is TGTGCCAGCAGTCGGGACATGGGTGTTCAATACGAGCAGTACTTC.

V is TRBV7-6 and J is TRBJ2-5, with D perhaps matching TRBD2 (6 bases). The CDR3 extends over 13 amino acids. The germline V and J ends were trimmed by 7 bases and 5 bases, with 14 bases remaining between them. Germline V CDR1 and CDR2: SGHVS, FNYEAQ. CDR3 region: CASTQIADETQYF. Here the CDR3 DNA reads TGTGCCAGCACCCAAATAGCGGACGAGACCCAGTACTTC.

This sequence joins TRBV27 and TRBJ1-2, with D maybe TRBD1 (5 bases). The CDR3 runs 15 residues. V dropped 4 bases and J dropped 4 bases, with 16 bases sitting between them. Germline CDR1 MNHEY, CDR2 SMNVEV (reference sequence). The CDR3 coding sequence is TGTGCCAGCAGTTCCTCCCCGGCCGGGGCCTATGGCTACACCTTC. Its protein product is CASSSSPAGAYGYTF.

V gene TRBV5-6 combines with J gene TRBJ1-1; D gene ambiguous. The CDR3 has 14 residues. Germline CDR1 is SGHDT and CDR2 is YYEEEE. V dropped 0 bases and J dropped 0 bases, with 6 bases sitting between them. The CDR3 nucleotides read TGTGCCAGCAGCTTGGGGTGGTTGAACACTGAAGCTTTCTTT. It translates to CASSLGWLNTEAFF.

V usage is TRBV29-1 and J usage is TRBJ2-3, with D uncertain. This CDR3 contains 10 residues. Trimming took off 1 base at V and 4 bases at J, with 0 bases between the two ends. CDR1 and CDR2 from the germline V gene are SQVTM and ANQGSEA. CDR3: CSVEADTQYF. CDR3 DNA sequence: TGCAGCGTTGAAGCAGATACGCAGTATTTT.

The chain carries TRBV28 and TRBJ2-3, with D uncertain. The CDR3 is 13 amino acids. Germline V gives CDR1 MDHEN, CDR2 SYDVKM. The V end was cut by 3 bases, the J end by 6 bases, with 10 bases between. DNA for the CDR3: TGTGCCAGCAGTTTCCTGGAGAGGGATACGCAGTATTTT. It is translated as CASSFLERDTQYF.

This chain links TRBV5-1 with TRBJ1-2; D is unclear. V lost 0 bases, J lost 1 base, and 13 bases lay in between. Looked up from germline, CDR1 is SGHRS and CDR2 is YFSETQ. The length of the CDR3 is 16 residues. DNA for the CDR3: TGCGCCAGCAGCTTGGGGATTTATGGGCATAACTATGGCTACACCTTC. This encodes CASSLGIYGHNYGYTF.

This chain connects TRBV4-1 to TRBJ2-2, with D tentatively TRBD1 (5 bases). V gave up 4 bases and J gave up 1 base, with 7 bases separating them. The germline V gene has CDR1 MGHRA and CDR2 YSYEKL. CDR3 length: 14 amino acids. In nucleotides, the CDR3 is TGCGCCAGCAGCCTCCAGGGGAACACCGGGGAGCTGTTTTTT. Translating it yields CASSLQGNTGELFF.

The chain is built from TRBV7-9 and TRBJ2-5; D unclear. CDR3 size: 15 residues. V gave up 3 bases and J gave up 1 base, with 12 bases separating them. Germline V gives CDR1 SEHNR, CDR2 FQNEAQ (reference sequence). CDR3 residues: CASSFSAEPQETQYF. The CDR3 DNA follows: TGTGCCAGCAGCTTTTCGGCCGAACCCCAAGAGACCCAGTACTTC. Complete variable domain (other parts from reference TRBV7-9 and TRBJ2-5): DTGVSQNPRHKITKRGQNVTFRCDPISEHNRLYWYRQTLGQGPEFLTYFQNEAQLEKSRLLSDRFSAERPKGSFSTLEIQRTEQGDSAMYLCASSFSAEPQETQYFGPGTRLLVL.

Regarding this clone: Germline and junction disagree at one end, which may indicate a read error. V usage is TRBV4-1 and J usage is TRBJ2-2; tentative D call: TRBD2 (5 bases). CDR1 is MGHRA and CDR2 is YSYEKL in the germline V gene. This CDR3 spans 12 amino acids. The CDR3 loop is CASREVTGELLF. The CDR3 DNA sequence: TGCGCCAGCCGAGAGGTCACCGGGGAGCTGCTTTTT.

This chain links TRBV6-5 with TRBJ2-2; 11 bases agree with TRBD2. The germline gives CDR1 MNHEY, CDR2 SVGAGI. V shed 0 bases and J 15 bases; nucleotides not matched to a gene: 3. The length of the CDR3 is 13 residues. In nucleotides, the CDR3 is TGTGCCAGCAGTTACTCACTAGCGGGAGAGTTGTTTTTT. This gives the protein CASSYSLAGELFF.

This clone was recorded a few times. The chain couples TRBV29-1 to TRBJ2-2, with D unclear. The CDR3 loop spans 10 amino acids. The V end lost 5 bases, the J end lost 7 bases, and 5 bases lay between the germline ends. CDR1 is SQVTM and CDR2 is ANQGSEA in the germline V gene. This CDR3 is CSVQVGELFF. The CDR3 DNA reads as TGCAGCGTTCAGGTCGGGGAGCTGTTTTTT.